This T cell receptor beta chain was sequenced in a study of cytomegalovirus exposure and HLA in healthy donors listed by TCRdb under 2017. Regarding the complete study: According to an earlier analysis of a few hundred of the donors, about 190 million T cells yielded some 110 million unique TCR beta sequences and 276 Gb of sequence data. In a later genetic analysis, genome-wide SNP genotypes for about 65% of the roughly 700 donors were used, and that subset was treated as a discovery cohort. All discovery cohort repertoires had been generated using a single sequencing platform. An earlier analysis of roughly 580 of the donors used high-throughput TCR beta sequencing to judge whether each TCR beta V gene segment behaved as functional or pseudogenic. HLA typing included class I and class II loci at four-digit resolution. Four or five DR-DQ haplotypes were handled as single units for association and clustering because linkage in the cohort was strong. The T cell repertoires of 700 or so subjects were profiled by immunosequencing and related to cytomegalovirus serostatus. Typing coverage differed by locus: A, B, C, DRB1 and DQB1 were typed in about 620-630 donors, DQA1 in 500 to 550, DPA1 in some 570, and DPB1 in approximately 450. Among the 398 genotyped donors, under 90% belonged to the genetic ancestry cluster associated with self-reported Caucasian donors. Across some 400 genotyped donors of the cohort, an average of approximately 200,000 unique TCR beta nucleotide sequences per donor were sequenced, and approximately 17% of those sequences were non-productive. About 320 gigabases of sequencing data and approximately 85 million unique TCR sequences were included in an early release covering roughly 600 HLA-typed donors. The later analysis used no new phenotypic data to find candidate immune exposures, relying instead on TCR beta sequences and their occurrence across donors. The study aimed to test whether cataloging public T cell receptors could reveal signatures of past pathogen exposure. A later analysis re-analyzed previously published TCR beta repertoires from 666 donors and added high-resolution HLA genotyping to study TCR occurrence patterns. Donor age, sex, ethnicity and CMV serostatus were compiled together with the repertoire data. To predict cytomegalovirus infection status, the study brought together high-throughput TCR immunosequencing, statistical association of individual TCRs with disease status, and machine learning. In addition to the first cohort of roughly 670 subjects, a separate validation cohort of 120 different subjects was used. The study at large found these results: Some IMGT-functional V segments, including TRBV6-2 and TRBV6-3, could not be distinguished by the 87-base-pair reads and were therefore excluded. Some 15 rarely observed V segments, including chromosome 9 orphons, were excluded from the earlier analysis of some 590 of the donors because counts were too low. In a later analysis, TCR association rates were found to vary across HLA loci, with the most associated TCRs seen for DRB1 alleles and the fewest for HLA-C alleles. In vitro tests confirmed that three of the cytomegalovirus-associated TCR beta chains recognize cytomegalovirus antigens. According to a later genetic analysis, donors in an Asian-associated ancestry cluster had fewer N-insertions in productive TCRs than the roughly 670-donor mean. In the study, 150 to 200 TCR beta chains were listed as associated with cytomegalovirus. A later analysis found that most CMV-associated TCR beta chains appeared HLA-restricted, with HLA associations seemingly driven largely by CMV exposure. The presence/absence analyses assumed that sequencing depth was roughly uniform across donors, and that assumption may not be true. A cluster of highly shared sequence variants was judged likely to represent a technical artifact of the sequencing pipeline. In a later analysis, HLA-associated TCR beta chains showed more clonal expansion and lower generation probabilities than non-associated chains that were equally common. Several of the top co-occurrence clusters appeared to be linked to parvovirus B19, influenza, CMV and Epstein-Barr virus, according to a later analysis. In a later genetic analysis, a missense DCLRE1C variant was associated with V-gene and J-gene trimming of TCR beta chains, and the association was replicated in an independent cohort. This cohort had only TCR beta chains sequenced, and the lack of alpha or paired-chain data limited which features could be detected. Most TCR sequences were seen in very few donors, while some public TCRs were found in many individuals. CMV serostatus was the only immune exposure information available for the cohort. Because HLA typing was missing for some donors at each locus, association tests included only the typed subset. A further reported finding was that TCR beta sequences accurately predicted the HLA-A and HLA-B alleles for most subjects in the first cohort. It was suggested by the authors that the approach could potentially be generalized to other disease states and immunological phenotypes. An earlier analysis of around 500 of the donors showed that most TCR beta V segments appeared in productive rearrangements either about 90% or about 30% of the time, which broadly matched IMGT annotations. At a false discovery rate of 0.05, a later analysis linked around 17,000 TCR beta sequences to specific HLA alleles. When HLA alleles, especially DR and DQ, strongly co-occurred, TCR associations were difficult to assign to individual alleles. The classifier was reported to diagnose cytomegalovirus status with high specificity and sensitivity in both the original and validation cohorts. Correlated functional status among segregating V segments might reflect linkage disequilibrium, but an unknown experimental factor could not be ruled out.

Receptors were amplified or captured by the immunoSEQ multiplex PCR assay. A mixture of 60 forward primers for TCR Vbeta segments and 13 reverse primers for TCR Jbeta segments was used in the multiplex PCR. The CDR3 region of rearranged TCR beta genes was amplified from genomic DNA by a multiplex PCR assay. The Illumina HiSeq System was used to sequence the amplified TCR beta libraries as 87-base-pair reads. As for the original processing: Across the 700 or so repertoires, a later analysis counted 80 million or so unique TCR beta chains, roughly 11 million of which were shared by at least two donors. Raw reads were error-corrected and collapsed into unique sequences by a nearest-neighbor algorithm in which closely related sequences were merged to remove PCR and sequencing errors. CDR3 sequences were aligned to IMGT reference sequences to assign V, D and J gene segments. For a sequence to be retained, a match of at least six nucleotides to both a V gene segment and a J gene segment was required. Rearrangements were called productive when the CDR3 lacked stop codons and stayed in frame with V and J; all others were non-productive. Following IMGT convention, CDR3 was defined as the stretch from the second conserved V-encoded cysteine up to the conserved J-encoded phenylalanine. The earlier analysis of around 640 of the donors excluded sequences that lacked an unambiguous match to a single V gene segment. In an earlier analysis of 450 to 700 of the donors, V segments were called functional above 56.7% productive rearrangements and were called segregating when the between-donor standard deviation exceeded 5%. A statistical classification framework was built for diagnosing cytomegalovirus status from the catalog of TCR beta chain sequences. In a later analysis, TCR nucleotide sequences were compared against IMGT/GENE-DB human TR gene sequences so that V and J genes could be assigned. In a later analysis, CDR3 sequences and most-parsimonious VDJ recombination scenarios were assigned using the TCRdist pipeline. In a later analysis, every TCR beta chain was defined by the combination of its CDR3 amino acid sequence and its V-gene family, and reads without a unique V-gene family were dropped. In a later analysis, approximately 640 highly shared, low-generation-probability nucleotide sequences were removed to address suspected cross-contamination and a sequencing artifact. In a later analysis, a clonal expansion index for each public chain was calculated from normalized within-repertoire ranks of inferred template counts. Generation probabilities in a later analysis came from a VDJ recombination model fitted to out-of-frame rearrangements, and those results were checked against IGoR. In a later analysis, hypergeometric tests were used to score TCR-TCR, TCR-HLA and TCR-CMV co-occurrence, with a repertoire-size bias correction applied to TCR pairs. False discovery rates were estimated in a later analysis by permuting HLA or CMV assignments 20 times. In a later analysis, co-occurring TCRs were grouped using DBSCAN, and TCRdist sequence similarity was added for clustering within HLA-allele-positive subsets. For co-occurrence clustering, repertoires with fewer than 30,000 or more than 120,000 public chains were excluded, along with about five repertoires with anomalous nucleotide sharing. TCRdb provides this immuneACCESS table in a form limited to in-frame rearrangements. Some clones are lacking; in checked studies, under half of them reflect an unresolved V gene, and why the rest are absent is not known. V, J and clone size are those of that table, while D and trimming were read from the DNA. Present in this sample are about 82,000 clones, around 89% of which were seen just once. Of the sample, approximately 2.3% falls within the top ten clones.

The cohort consisted of 666 healthy bone marrow donors. At the time of sampling, all cohort members were nominally healthy, though unrecorded immune exposures were likely present. The donor tested CMV seronegative and was one of the 352 seronegative cohort members. Every donor gave a peripheral blood sample, and the peripheral blood mononuclear cells from that sample were used for TCR beta sequencing. The Qiagen DNeasy Blood Extraction Kit was used to extract genomic DNA from the blood cell samples. On this clone itself: Its antigen specificity is not known. Per-base quality was not reported, and no clone a single base away is much larger than it.

Trimming leaves V shorter by 1 base and J shorter by 6 bases, with the junction holding 4 bases beyond the gene matches. From the germline V gene, CDR1 is SGHVS and CDR2 is FQNEAQ. The cysteine opens and the phenylalanine closes a CDR3 of 16 amino acids. The DNA shown is the 48-base CDR3, in frame from base 1. The V and J segments used are TRBV7-8 and TRBJ2-1, and TRBD2 aligns with 12 junction nucleotides. The source is a man younger than 35 in good health and CMV-seronegative. Sample: PBMCs. CDR3 protein: CASSLVRTSGINEQFF. The DNA reads TGTGCCAGCAGCTTAGTTAGGACTAGCGGGATCAATGAGCAGTTCTTC.